Below, one T cell receptor beta chain is given with its context. The source of the sample is a study of blood T cell repertoires in COVID-19. Study-wide background: Cohort 3 donors were reported recovered after two negative PCRs, clearance, or symptom resolution. T cells, B-cell-depleted T cells, or PBMCs supplied cDNA or gDNA.

Study processing details: From reference gene primer amplification, estimates of nucleated cell counts were derived. Some clones are missing from TCRdb's copy, which holds only in-frame ones; the method was immunoSEQ multiplex PCR. The V and J calls and clone size are taken from that table; D and trimming were inferred from the DNA. The profile shows fewer than 200,000 clones, around 87% of them singletons. The CDR3 sequence is 14 residues long. Trimming removed 3 bases from V and 0 bases from J, with 8 bases in between. The germline V gene has CDR1 PRHDT and CDR2 FYEKMQ (reference sequence). Material: PBMCs or T cells enriched from blood (not recorded which). This chain links TRBV13 with TRBJ1-1, with unresolved D. The receptor was isolated from a woman in her thirties or forties in a cohort exposed to, infected with or recovered from COVID-19 (not recorded which). This CDR3 is CASSFNYMNTEAFF. DNA of the CDR3: TGTGCCAGCAGCTTTAACTACATGAACACTGAAGCTTTCTTT. Full variable domain (remainder filled in from reference TRBV13 and TRBJ1-1): AAGVIQSPRHLIKEKRETATLKCYPIPRHDTVYWYQQGPGQDPQFLISFYEKMQSDKGSIPDRFSAQQFSDYHSELNMSSLELGDSALYFCASSFNYMNTEAFFGQGTRLTVV.